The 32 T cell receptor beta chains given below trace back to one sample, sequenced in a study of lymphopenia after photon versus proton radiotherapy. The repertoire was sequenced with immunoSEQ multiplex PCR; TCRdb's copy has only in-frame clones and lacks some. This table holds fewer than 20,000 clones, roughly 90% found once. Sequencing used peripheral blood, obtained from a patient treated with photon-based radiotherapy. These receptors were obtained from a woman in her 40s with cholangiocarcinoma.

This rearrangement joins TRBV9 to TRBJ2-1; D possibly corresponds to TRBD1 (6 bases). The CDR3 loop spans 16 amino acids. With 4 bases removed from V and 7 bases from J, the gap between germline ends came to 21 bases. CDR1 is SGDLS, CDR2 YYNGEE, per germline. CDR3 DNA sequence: TGTGCCAGCAGCCTTTCTAGTGGGGGCCTCAAAAATGAGCAGTTCTTC. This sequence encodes CASSLSSGGLKNEQFF.

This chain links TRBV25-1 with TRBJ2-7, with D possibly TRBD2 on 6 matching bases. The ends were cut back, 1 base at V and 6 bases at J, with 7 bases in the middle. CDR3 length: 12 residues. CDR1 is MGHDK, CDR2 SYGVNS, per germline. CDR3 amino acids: CASSEFGSEQYF. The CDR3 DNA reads TGTGCCAGCAGTGAATTCGGGAGCGAGCAGTACTTC.

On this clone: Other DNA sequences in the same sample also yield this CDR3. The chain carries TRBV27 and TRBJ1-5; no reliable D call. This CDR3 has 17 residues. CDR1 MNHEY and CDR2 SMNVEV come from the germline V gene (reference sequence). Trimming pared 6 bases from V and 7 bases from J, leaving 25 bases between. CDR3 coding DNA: TGTGCCAGCAGCCTAAGCGGCACTGCGGGAATAGCCCAGCCCCAGCATTTT. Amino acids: CASSLSGTAGIAQPQHF.

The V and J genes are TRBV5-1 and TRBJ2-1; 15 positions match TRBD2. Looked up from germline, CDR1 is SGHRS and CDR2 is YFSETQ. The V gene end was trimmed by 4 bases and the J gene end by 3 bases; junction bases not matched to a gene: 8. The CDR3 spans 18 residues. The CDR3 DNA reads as TGCGCCAGCAGCCGGGCGGGACTAGCGGGGGGTGGCTACAATGAGCAGTTCTTC. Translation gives CASSRAGLAGGGYNEQFF.

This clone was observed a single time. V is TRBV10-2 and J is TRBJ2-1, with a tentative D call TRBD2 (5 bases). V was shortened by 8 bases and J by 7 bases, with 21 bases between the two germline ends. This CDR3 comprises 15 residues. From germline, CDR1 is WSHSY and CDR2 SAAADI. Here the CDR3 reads CASRSGGLIRNEQFF. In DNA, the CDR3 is TGCGCCAGCCGTTCGGGCGGACTCATACGTAATGAGCAGTTCTTC.

DNA for the CDR3: TGTGCCAGCAGTGTAGACAGGGCACAGCCCCAGCATTTT. Residues: CASSVDRAQPQHF. The chain links TRBV6-1 to TRBJ1-5, with TRBD1 identical over 7 bases. Trimming took 4 bases from V and 7 from J; bases not matched to a gene: 4. Germline V gene data show CDR1 as MNHNS and CDR2 as SASEGT. CDR3 length equals 13 residues.

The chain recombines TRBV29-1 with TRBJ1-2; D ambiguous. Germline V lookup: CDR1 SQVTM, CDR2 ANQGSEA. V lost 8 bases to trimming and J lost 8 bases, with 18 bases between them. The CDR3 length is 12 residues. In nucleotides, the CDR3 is TGCAGCTCCAGGCCCCCGGGAGGCGGCTACACCTTC. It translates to CSSRPPGGGYTF.

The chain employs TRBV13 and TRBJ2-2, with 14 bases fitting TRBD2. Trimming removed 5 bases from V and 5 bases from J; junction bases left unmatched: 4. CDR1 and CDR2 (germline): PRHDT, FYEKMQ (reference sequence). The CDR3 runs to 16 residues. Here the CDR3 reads CASSPGLAGGTGELFF. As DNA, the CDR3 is TGTGCCAGCAGCCCCGGACTAGCGGGGGGTACCGGGGAGCTGTTTTTT.

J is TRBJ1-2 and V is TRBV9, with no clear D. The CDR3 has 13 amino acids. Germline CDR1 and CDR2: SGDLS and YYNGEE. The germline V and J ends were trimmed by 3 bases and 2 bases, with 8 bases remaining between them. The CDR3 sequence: CASSARGNYGYTF. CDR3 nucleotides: TGTGCCAGCAGCGCCCGGGGAAACTATGGCTACACCTTC. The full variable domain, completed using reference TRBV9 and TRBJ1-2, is DSGVTQTPKHLITATGQRVTLRCSPRSGDLSVYWYQQSLDQGLQFLIQYYNGEERAKGNILERFSAQQFPDLHSELNLSSLELGDSALYFCASSARGNYGYTFGSGTRLTVV.

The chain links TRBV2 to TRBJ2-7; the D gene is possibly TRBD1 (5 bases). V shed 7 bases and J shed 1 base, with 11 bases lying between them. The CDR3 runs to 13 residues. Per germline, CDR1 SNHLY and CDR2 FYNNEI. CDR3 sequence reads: CASMGPVSYEQYF. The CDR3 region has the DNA TGTGCCAGCATGGGGCCCGTTTCCTACGAGCAGTACTTC.

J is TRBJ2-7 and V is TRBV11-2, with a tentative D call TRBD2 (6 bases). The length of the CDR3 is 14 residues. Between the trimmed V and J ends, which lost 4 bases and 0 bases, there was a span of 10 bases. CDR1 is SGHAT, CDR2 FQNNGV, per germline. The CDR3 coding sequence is TGTGCCAGCAGCTCCGGCGGGGTCTCCTACGAGCAGTACTTC. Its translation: CASSSGGVSYEQYF.

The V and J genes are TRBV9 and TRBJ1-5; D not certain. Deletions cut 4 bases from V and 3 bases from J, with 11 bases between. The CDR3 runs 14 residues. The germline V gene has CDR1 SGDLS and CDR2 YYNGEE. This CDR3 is CASSPPGSNQPQHF. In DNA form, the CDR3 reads TGTGCCAGCAGCCCACCGGGTTCCAATCAGCCCCAGCATTTT.

The CDR3 sequence: CASSFQTDEQFF. CDR3 in DNA: TGTGCCAGCAGCTTCCAGACCGATGAGCAGTTCTTC. The V call is TRBV11-2, the J call TRBJ2-1; D is ambiguous. This CDR3 has 12 residues. Germline V lookup: CDR1 SGHAT, CDR2 FQNNGV. The V gene lost 3 bases and the J gene lost 8 bases, with 8 bases spanning the gap.

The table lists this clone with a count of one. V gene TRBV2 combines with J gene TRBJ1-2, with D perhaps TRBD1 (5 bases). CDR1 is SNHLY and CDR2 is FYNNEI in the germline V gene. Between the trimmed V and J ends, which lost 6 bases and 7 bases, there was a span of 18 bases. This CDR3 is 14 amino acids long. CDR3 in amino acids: CASSPGGGYRGYTF. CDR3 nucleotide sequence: TGTGCCAGCAGCCCCGGGGGAGGTTACCGTGGCTACACCTTC. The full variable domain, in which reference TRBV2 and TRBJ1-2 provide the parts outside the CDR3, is EPEVTQTPSHQVTQMGQEVILRCVPISNHLYFYWYRQILGQKVEFLVSFYNNEISEKSEIFDDQFSVERPDGSNFTLKIRSTKLEDSAMYFCASSPGGGYRGYTFGSGTRLTVV.

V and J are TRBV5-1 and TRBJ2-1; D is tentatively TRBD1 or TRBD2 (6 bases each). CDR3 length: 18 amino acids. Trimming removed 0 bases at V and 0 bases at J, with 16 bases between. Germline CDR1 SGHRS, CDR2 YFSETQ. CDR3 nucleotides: TGCGCCAGCAGCTTGGCCGTTCCGGGGGCGCACTCCTACAATGAGCAGTTCTTC. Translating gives CASSLAVPGAHSYNEQFF. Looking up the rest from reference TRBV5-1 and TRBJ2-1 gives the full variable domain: KAGVTQTPRYLIKTRGQQVTLSCSPISGHRSVSWYQQTPGQGLQFLFEYFSETQRNKGNFPGRFSGRQFSNSRSEMNVSTLELGDSALYLCASSLAVPGAHSYNEQFFGPGTRLTVL.

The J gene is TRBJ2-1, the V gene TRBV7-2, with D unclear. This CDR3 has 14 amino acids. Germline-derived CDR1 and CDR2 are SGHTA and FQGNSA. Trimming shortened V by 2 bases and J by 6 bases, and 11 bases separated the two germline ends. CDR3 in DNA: TGTGCCAGCAGCTTATTTCGCCGGGCCAATGAGCAGTTCTTC. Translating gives CASSLFRRANEQFF.

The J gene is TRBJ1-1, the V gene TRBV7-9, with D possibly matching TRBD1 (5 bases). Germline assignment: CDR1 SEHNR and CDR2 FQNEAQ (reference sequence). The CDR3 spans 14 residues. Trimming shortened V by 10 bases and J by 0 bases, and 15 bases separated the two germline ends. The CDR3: CATPSGGLNTEAFF. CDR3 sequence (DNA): TGTGCCACTCCATCTGGGGGGTTGAACACTGAAGCTTTCTTT.

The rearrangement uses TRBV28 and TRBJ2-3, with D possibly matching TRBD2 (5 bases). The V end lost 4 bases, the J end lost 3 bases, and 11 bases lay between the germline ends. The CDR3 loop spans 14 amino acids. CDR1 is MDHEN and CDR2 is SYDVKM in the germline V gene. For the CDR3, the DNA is TGTGCCAGCAGTTCCCCCACTAGGACAGATACGCAGTATTTT. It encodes CASSSPTRTDTQYF.

The DNA of the CDR3 is TGTGCCAGCTCACCGACTCAGAACACTGAAGCTTTCTTT. Translating it yields CASSPTQNTEAFF. The chain carries TRBV18 and TRBJ1-1; D gene ambiguous. CDR3 length: 13 residues. Between the trimmed V and J ends, which lost 3 bases and 1 base, there was a span of 6 bases. Germline V gene lookup returns CDR1 KGHSH and CDR2 LQKENI.

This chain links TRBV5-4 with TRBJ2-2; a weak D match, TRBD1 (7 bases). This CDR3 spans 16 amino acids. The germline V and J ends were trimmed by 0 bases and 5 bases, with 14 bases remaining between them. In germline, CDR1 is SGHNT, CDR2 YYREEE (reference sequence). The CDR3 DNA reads TGTGCCAGCAGCTTGGCCCTACAGGGGAGGACCGGGGAGCTGTTTTTT. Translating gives CASSLALQGRTGELFF.

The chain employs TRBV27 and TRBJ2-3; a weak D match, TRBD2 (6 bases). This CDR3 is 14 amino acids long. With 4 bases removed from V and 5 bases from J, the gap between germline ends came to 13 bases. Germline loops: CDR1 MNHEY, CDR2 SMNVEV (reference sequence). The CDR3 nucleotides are TGTGCCAGCAGTTGGAGGGCTTTGGGAGATACGCAGTATTTT. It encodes CASSWRALGDTQYF.

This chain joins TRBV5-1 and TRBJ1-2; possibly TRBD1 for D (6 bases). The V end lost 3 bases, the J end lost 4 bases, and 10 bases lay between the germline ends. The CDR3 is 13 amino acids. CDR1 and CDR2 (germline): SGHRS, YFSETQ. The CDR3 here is CASSSGEIYGYTF. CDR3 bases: TGCGCCAGCAGCTCAGGGGAGATCTATGGCTACACCTTC.

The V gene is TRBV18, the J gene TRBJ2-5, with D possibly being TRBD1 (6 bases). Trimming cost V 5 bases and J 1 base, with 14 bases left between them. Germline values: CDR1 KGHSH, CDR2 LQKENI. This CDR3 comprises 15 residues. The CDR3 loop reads CASSGQGLIQETQYF. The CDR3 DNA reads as TGTGCCAGCTCAGGGCAGGGGCTGATCCAAGAGACCCAGTACTTC. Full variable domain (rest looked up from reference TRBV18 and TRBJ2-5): NAGVMQNPRHLVRRRGQEARLRCSPMKGHSHVYWYRQLPEEGLKFMVYLQKENIIDESGMPKERFSAEFPKEGPSILRIQQVVRGDSAAYFCASSGQGLIQETQYFGPGTRLLVL.

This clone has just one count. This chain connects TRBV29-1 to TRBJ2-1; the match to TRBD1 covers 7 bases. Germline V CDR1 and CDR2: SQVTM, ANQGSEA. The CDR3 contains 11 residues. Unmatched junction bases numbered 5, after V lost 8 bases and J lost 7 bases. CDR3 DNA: TGCAGCCCCCTACAGGGGAATGAGCAGTTCTTC. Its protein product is CSPLQGNEQFF.

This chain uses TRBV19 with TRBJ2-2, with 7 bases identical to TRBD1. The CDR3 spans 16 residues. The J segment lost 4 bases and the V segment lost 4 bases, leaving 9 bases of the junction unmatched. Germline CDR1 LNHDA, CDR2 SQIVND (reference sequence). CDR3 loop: CASSTNKQGFTGELFF. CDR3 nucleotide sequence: TGTGCCAGTAGTACAAACAAACAGGGGTTCACCGGGGAGCTGTTTTTT.

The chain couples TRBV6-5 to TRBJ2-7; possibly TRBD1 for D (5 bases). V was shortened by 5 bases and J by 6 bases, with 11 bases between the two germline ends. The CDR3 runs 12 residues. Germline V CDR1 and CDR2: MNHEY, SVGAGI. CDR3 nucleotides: TGTGCCAGCAGTCCAGGGTATGGCGAGCAGTACTTC. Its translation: CASSPGYGEQYF.

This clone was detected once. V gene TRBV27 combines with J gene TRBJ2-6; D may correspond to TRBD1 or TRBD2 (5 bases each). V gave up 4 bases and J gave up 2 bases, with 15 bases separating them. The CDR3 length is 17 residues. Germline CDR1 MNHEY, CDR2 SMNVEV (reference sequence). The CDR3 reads CASSSRDLGAGANVLTF. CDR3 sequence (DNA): TGTGCCAGCAGTTCTCGGGATCTAGGGGCTGGGGCCAACGTCCTGACTTTC.

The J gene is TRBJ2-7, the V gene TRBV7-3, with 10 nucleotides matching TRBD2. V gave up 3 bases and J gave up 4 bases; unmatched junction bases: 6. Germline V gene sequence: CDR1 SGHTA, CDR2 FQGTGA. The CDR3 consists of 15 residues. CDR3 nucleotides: TGTGCCAGCAGCTTTGCTAGCGGGAGTGGATACGAGCAGTACTTC. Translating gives CASSFASGSGYEQYF. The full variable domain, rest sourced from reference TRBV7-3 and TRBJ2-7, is GAGVSQTPSNKVTEKGKYVELRCDPISGHTALYWYRQSLGQGPEFLIYFQGTGAADDSGLPNDRFFAVRPEGSVSTLKIQRTERGDSAVYLCASSFASGSGYEQYFGPGTRLTVT.

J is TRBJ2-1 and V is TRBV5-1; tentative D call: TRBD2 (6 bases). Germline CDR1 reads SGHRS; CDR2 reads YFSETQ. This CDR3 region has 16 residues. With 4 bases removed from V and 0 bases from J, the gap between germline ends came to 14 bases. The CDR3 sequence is CASSGKRESSYNEQFF. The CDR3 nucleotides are TGCGCCAGCAGCGGCAAACGGGAGAGCTCCTACAATGAGCAGTTCTTC. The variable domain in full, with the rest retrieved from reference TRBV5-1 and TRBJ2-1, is KAGVTQTPRYLIKTRGQQVTLSCSPISGHRSVSWYQQTPGQGLQFLFEYFSETQRNKGNFPGRFSGRQFSNSRSEMNVSTLELGDSALYLCASSGKRESSYNEQFFGPGTRLTVL.

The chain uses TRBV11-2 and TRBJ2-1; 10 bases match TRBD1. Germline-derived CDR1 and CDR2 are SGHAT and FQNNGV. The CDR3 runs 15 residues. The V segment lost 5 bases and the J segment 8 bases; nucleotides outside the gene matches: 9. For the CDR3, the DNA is TGTGCCAGCAGCCCGAGGTGGACAGGGGGTGATGAGCAGTTCTTC. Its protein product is CASSPRWTGGDEQFF.

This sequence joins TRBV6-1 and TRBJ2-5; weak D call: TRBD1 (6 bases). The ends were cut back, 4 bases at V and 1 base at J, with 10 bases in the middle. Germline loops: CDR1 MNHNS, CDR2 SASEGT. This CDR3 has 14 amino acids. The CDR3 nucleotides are TGTGCCAGCAGTGTTGGGACACCCCAAGAGACCCAGTACTTC. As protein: CASSVGTPQETQYF.

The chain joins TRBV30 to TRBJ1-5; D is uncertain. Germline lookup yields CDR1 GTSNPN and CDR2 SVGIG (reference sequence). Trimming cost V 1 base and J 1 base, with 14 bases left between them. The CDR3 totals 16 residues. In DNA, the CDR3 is TGTGCCTGGAGTGGACCCCGGACCGAGAGCAATCAGCCCCAGCATTTT. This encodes CAWSGPRTESNQPQHF.